This TCR beta chain was found in a study of T cells in Graves' hyperthyroidism and ophthalmopathy. Study information: Blood from the periphery was taken at initial diagnosis, before any treatment.

This clonotype was counted ten times or more. Its cognate antigen is unknown. Whole-study results and caveats: Most clonotypes that expanded in the thyroid above 0.001 also showed up in blood.

The CDR3 contains 15 residues. The V and J ends lost 1 base and 8 bases respectively, with 17 bases between them. Per the germline V gene, CDR1 is LGHDT and CDR2 is YNNKEL (reference sequence). Amplification yielded TCR beta CDR3 regions, with RNA transcripts as the source. When the TCR CDR3 underwent first-round RT-PCR, the HTBI primer set was used. From the multiplex PCR reads, TCRdb called clonotypes with MiXCR, one entry per CDR3 protein. The repertoire holds some 380,000 distinct CDR3 sequences, with 13% as singletons. The TCR sequence derives from a man in his thirties or forties with Graves' hyperthyroidism that later progressed to Graves' ophthalmopathy. The chain employs TRBV3-1 and TRBJ1-2; D is possibly TRBD1 (5 bases). The specimen sequenced was blood. CDR3 region: CASSQAPSEGRGYTF. For the CDR3, the DNA is TGTGCCAGCAGCCAAGCGCCATCGGAGGGGCGAGGCTACACCTTC.